This T cell receptor (beta chain) is from a study of blood T cell repertoires in COVID-19 (dated by TCRdb to the early 2020s). Study-level background: Samples from collaborators originated in the United States, Italy and Spain and spanned both the acute and convalescent phases of COVID-19. HLA class I and class II types, where available, came from metadata supplied by the sample provider rather than from assay-based typing. The repertoires were made available in a free public database intended to serve as a resource for research on the immune response to SARS-CoV-2. A de-identified subject ID, COVID-19 status, age in years and sex were almost always included in the sample metadata. The material from the prospective study consisted of cDNA or gDNA derived from T cells, B-cell-depleted T cells, or PBMCs. The dataset comprised deeply sampled blood TCRbeta repertoires from subjects exposed to, actively infected with, or recovered from COVID-19. Samples were obtained from the ongoing ImmuneRACE study (first 160 participants) and from over 1,000 subjects provided by 6 global collaborators.

Overall study results and their limits: The quantity of clinical and demographic metadata differed by source and by participant and was supplied without curation.

On this clone itself: The antigen this receptor binds is unknown. Per-nucleotide qualities are absent, and no much larger clonotype sits a single base away.

Samples from volunteer blood donors who had recovered from COVID-19 were contributed by a second Seattle source. Whole blood was collected in K2EDTA tubes by collaborating institutions according to the institutions' own protocols. For TCRbeta analysis, collaborators shipped samples as frozen whole blood, isolated PBMCs, or DNA extracted from either of those sample types. Deletion took 5 bases off V and 1 base off J, with a span of 6 bases between the germline ends. For CDR1 and CDR2, the germline V gene lists SQVTM and ANQGSEA. The CDR3 starts with the cysteine, ends with the phenylalanine, and has 12 residues. Here the CDR3 DNA is all that survives: 36 bases in frame from base 1. TCRbeta CDR3 regions were amplified from genomic DNA by means of the immunoSEQ Assay, a bias-controlled multiplex PCR. The published analysis was carried out like this. Within the assay, amplification of reference gene primers was used to estimate how many nucleated cells each sample contained. Sequence reads were collapsed and filtered to measure the absolute abundance of every unique TCRbeta CDR3 rearrangement. Productive Simpson clonality was computed per sample as the square root of Simpson's diversity index over productive rearrangements. TCRdb limited this immuneACCESS table to in-frame rearrangements with V and J called. A share of clones is missing; checked studies link under half to unresolved V genes, and the rest is unexplained. That table gives V, J and clone size, and the DNA gave D and trimming. Across this sample there are about 170,000 clones, with approximately 84% seen only once. The ten most abundant clones make up 6% to 9% of the sample.

This clonotype originated in a man aged 40-49 years who had recovered from COVID-19. The rearrangement joined TRBV29-1 to TRBJ1-5; the D gene cannot be named for sure. The sequenced material came from peripheral blood. The DNA sequence is TGCAGCGTTCAAATGAGCAATCAGCCCCAGCATTTT. Its protein product is CSVQMSNQPQHF. The full variable domain, completed from the reference TRBV29-1 and TRBJ1-5 proteins outside the CDR3, reads SAVISQKPSRDICQRGTSLTIQCQVDSQVTMMFWYRQQPGQSLTLIATANQGSEATYESGFVIDKFPISRPNLTFSTLTVSNMSPEDSSIYLCSVQMSNQPQHFGDGTRLSIL.